A single sample gave rise to the 29 T cell receptor beta chains below, sequenced in a study of cytomegalovirus exposure and HLA in healthy donors. The PCR contained 60 Vbeta and 13 Jbeta primers. Repertoires were generated with immunoSEQ multiplex PCR, while TCRdb's copy carries only in-frame clones and drops some. This sample has 110,000 or so clones, with approximately 80% found just once. The sequenced sample consisted of PBMCs. The receptors come from a man in his fifties or sixties in good health and CMV-seropositive.

The chain has TRBV19 and TRBJ2-5; 7 nucleotides agree with TRBD1. Germline V gives CDR1 LNHDA, CDR2 SQIVND (reference sequence). This CDR3 spans 16 amino acids. The ends lost 3 bases at V and 5 bases at J; junction bases unmatched: 12. The chain's CDR3 is CASSILARQGGETQYF. The CDR3 coding sequence is TGTGCCAGTAGTATTCTCGCTCGACAGGGTGGGGAGACCCAGTACTTC. Together with reference TRBV19 and TRBJ2-5, the CDR3 gives the full variable domain: DGGITQSPKYLFRKEGQNVTLSCEQNLNHDAMYWYRQDPGQGLRLIYYSQIVNDFQKGDIAEGYSVSREKKESFPLTVTSAQKNPTAFYLCASSILARQGGETQYFGPGTRLLVL.

CDR3 loop: CASSQFSAGELFF. The CDR3 DNA is TGTGCCAGCAGCCAATTCTCAGCCGGGGAGCTGTTTTTT. The chain is built from TRBV16 and TRBJ2-2; D call uncertain. Germline values: CDR1 KGHSY, CDR2 FQNENV. CDR3 length: 13 residues. The germline V and J ends were trimmed by 1 base and 6 bases, with 6 bases remaining between them. Complete variable domain (other parts from reference TRBV16 and TRBJ2-2): GEEVAQTPKHLVRGEGQKAKLYCAPIKGHSYVFWYQQVLKNEFKFLISFQNENVFDETGMPKERFSAKCLPNSPCSLEIQATKLEDSAVYFCASSQFSAGELFFGEGSRLTVL.

The count of this clone is one. The rearrangement joins TRBV6-5 to TRBJ1-3, with D unclear. CDR3 length: 14 amino acids. Germline CDR1 MNHEY, CDR2 SVGAGI. The V gene lost 3 bases and the J gene lost 0 bases, with 6 bases spanning the gap. Here the CDR3 reads CASSYEYSGNTIYF. DNA of the CDR3: TGTGCCAGCAGTTATGAGTACTCTGGAAACACCATATATTTT.

In this sample, this clone turned up once. The chain has TRBV5-1 and TRBJ2-1; 8 bases fit TRBD2. V lost 3 bases to trimming and J lost 9 bases; unmatched junction nucleotides: 5. The CDR3 runs 13 residues. The germline V gene encodes CDR1 SGHRS and CDR2 YFSETQ. DNA of the CDR3: TGCGCCAGCAGCTGGGGACTAGAAGGTGAGCAGTTCTTC. As protein: CASSWGLEGEQFF.

With respect to this clone: This same CDR3 is encoded by further DNA sequences in the sample. The J gene is TRBJ1-6, the V gene TRBV30, with 7 bases that match TRBD1. Germline-derived CDR1 and CDR2 are GTSNPN and SVGIG (reference sequence). With 1 base clipped from V and 10 bases from J, the junction kept 4 bases outside the gene matches. CDR3 length: 13 amino acids. The CDR3 nucleotides read TGTGCCTGGAGTGGACAGGGAAAATCACCCCTCCACTTT. It yields the protein CAWSGQGKSPLHF.

In regard to this clone: An end of the junction differs from the germline gene, which may be a read error. The rearrangement uses TRBV2 and TRBJ2-3; no clear D gene. The CDR3 consists of 15 residues. Germline values: CDR1 SNHLY, CDR2 FYNNEI. This CDR3 is CASSEGEALVDMQYF. The CDR3 bases are TGTGCCAGCAGTGAAGGAGAGGCCCTGGTGGATATGCAGTATTTT.

The chain combines TRBV6-1 with TRBJ1-1, with 8 bases fitting TRBD1. CDR3 size: 14 residues. V dropped 3 bases and J dropped 2; count of bases not matched to a gene: 2. CDR1 and CDR2 from the germline V gene are MNHNS and SASEGT. The CDR3 protein is CASSDRGHNTEAFF. The CDR3 DNA reads TGTGCCAGCAGTGACAGGGGGCACAACACTGAAGCTTTCTTT.

Comments on this clone: At one boundary the junction diverges from the germline segment, which might be a read error. V gene TRBV7-7 combines with J gene TRBJ2-5, with a tentative D call TRBD2 (5 bases). Per germline, CDR1 SSHAT and CDR2 FNYEAQ (reference sequence). The CDR3 is made up of 13 amino acids. The CDR3 reads CASSRERQETQYF. CDR3 bases: TGTGCTAGCAGCCGAGAGCGGCAAGAGACCCAGTACTTC.

This clone was counted a single time. The same CDR3 also results from other DNA sequences found in this sample. The J gene is TRBJ2-5, the V gene TRBV18, with TRBD1 matching 7 bases. The trim removed 3 bases at V and 2 bases at J, leaving 0 bases unmatched. The CDR3 is 13 amino acids. Germline V gene sequence: CDR1 KGHSH, CDR2 LQKENI. CDR3 loop: CASSPGQQETQYF. Written as DNA, the CDR3 is TGTGCCAGCTCACCGGGACAGCAAGAGACCCAGTACTTC.

The rearrangement links TRBV9 to TRBJ2-1; maybe TRBD1 (5 bases). The V gene's germline CDR1 is SGDLS and CDR2 YYNGEE. Trimming shortened V by 2 bases and J by 4 bases, and 13 bases separated the two germline ends. This CDR3 contains 15 residues. CDR3: CASSVLDRRYNEQFF. As DNA, the CDR3 is TGTGCCAGCAGCGTCTTAGACAGACGATACAATGAGCAGTTCTTC.

The CDR3 DNA reads as TGCGCCAGCAGCCAAGGTGGGGACAGGGGTTTCTCTGGGGCCAACGTCCTGACTTTC. It translates to CASSQGGDRGFSGANVLTF. V usage is TRBV4-1 and J usage is TRBJ2-6; 10 bases line up with TRBD1. The ends lost 1 base at V and 0 bases at J; junction bases unmatched: 6. CDR1 is MGHRA and CDR2 is YSYEKL in the germline V gene. The CDR3 loop spans 19 amino acids.

The chain has TRBV7-2 and TRBJ2-1, with D perhaps TRBD2 (6 bases). Germline values: CDR1 SGHTA, CDR2 FQGNSA. Deletions cut 3 bases from V and 4 bases from J, with 10 bases between. The CDR3 has 14 residues. This CDR3 is CASSFDSGYNEQFF. The DNA of the CDR3 is TGTGCCAGCAGCTTTGATAGCGGTTACAATGAGCAGTTCTTC.

The rearrangement joins TRBV18 to TRBJ2-1; 10 positions agree with TRBD2. The germline V gene has CDR1 KGHSH and CDR2 LQKENI. Unmatched junction bases numbered 6, after V lost 4 bases and J lost 6 bases. This CDR3 has 15 residues. CDR3 DNA: TGTGCCAGCTCACAGACTAGCGGGCGACTCAATGAGCAGTTCTTC. Translated: CASSQTSGRLNEQFF.

V and J are TRBV10-3 and TRBJ2-7; D is possibly TRBD2 (5 bases). CDR3 length: 12 residues. Trimming removed 2 bases at V and 5 bases at J, with 7 bases between. Germline V lookup: CDR1 ENHRY, CDR2 SYGVKD. The CDR3, as DNA: TGTGCCATCAGTGAGGAGGGTGACGAGCAGTACTTC. Its translation: CAISEEGDEQYF.

This clone occurred once. The gene calls are TRBV21-1 and TRBJ1-6. TRBV21-1 is tagged as a pseudogene. This CDR3 spans 16 amino acids. The CDR3 DNA follows: TGTGCCAGCAGCAAATTTGAGGGCGCGGAAAATTCACCCCTCCACTTT. It codes for CASSKFEGAENSPLHF.

The chain links TRBV6-5 to TRBJ1-1; possible D gene TRBD1, 5 bases. The CDR3 length is 12 residues. The V end lost 6 bases, the J end lost 6 bases, and 11 bases lay between the germline ends. The germline V gene has CDR1 MNHEY and CDR2 SVGAGI. The CDR3 reads CASSPGRAEAFF. In DNA form, the CDR3 reads TGTGCCAGCAGCCCCGGCAGGGCTGAAGCTTTCTTT.

The J gene is TRBJ2-6, the V gene TRBV25-1; 7 bases fit TRBD1. Germline V gene sequence: CDR1 MGHDK, CDR2 SYGVNS. This CDR3 spans 16 amino acids. Trimming at V came to 6 bases and at J to 4 bases, leaving 9 bases not matched to a gene. CDR3 nucleotide sequence: TGTGCCAGCAGCAAAGACAGGGCCCCGGGGGCCAACGTCCTGACTTTC. It codes for CASSKDRAPGANVLTF.

The chain links TRBV7-9 to TRBJ2-1, with 14 bases that match TRBD2. Per the germline V gene, CDR1 is SEHNR and CDR2 is FQNEAQ (reference sequence). Losses at the gene ends were 4 bases for V and 6 bases for J; bases not matched to a gene: 8. The CDR3 is 17 amino acids. The CDR3 loop reads CASSYPSGTSGSNEQFF. Written as DNA, the CDR3 is TGTGCCAGCAGCTACCCTTCGGGGACTAGCGGGAGCAATGAGCAGTTCTTC.

This clone was seen a handful of times. This rearrangement joins TRBV4-2 to TRBJ2-1, with 8 nucleotides matching TRBD2. CDR3 size: 16 residues. Germline V CDR1 and CDR2: LGHNA, YNFKEQ. The ends lost 4 bases at V and 7 bases at J; junction bases unmatched: 12. The CDR3 DNA follows: TGTGCCAGCAGCCGGGAGGCGGGAGGAAAGGGGAATGAGCAGTTCTTC. This encodes CASSREAGGKGNEQFF.

The V gene is TRBV6-1, the J gene TRBJ2-2; 7 positions agree with TRBD1. CDR1 and CDR2 (germline): MNHNS, SASEGT. Germline trimming cut 8 bases from V and 6 bases from J; bases unmatched to any gene: 9. This CDR3 has 14 amino acids. CDR3 sequence: CASGGEGGPGELFF. CDR3 DNA: TGTGCCAGCGGTGGGGAAGGGGGCCCCGGGGAGCTGTTTTTT.

The CDR3 here is CASGRFAGSNTGELFF. In DNA, the CDR3 is TGTGCCAGCGGGAGGTTCGCGGGGTCGAACACCGGGGAGCTGTTTTTT. V gene TRBV27 combines with J gene TRBJ2-2, with a tentative D call TRBD2 (6 bases). Trimming shortened V by 8 bases and J by 0 bases, and 16 bases separated the two germline ends. Germline assignment: CDR1 MNHEY and CDR2 SMNVEV (reference sequence). The CDR3 is 16 residues long.

The genes are TRBV7-9 and TRBJ2-1, with TRBD1 matching over 7 bases. V lost 4 bases to trimming and J lost 5 bases; unmatched junction nucleotides: 11. This CDR3 spans 16 amino acids. Germline assignment: CDR1 SEHNR and CDR2 FQNEAQ (reference sequence). CDR3 nucleotides: TGTGCCAGCAGCTCCAGACAGGGACAAACCAACAATGAGCAGTTCTTC. Its protein product is CASSSRQGQTNNEQFF.

The V gene is TRBV4-2, the J gene TRBJ1-1; maybe TRBD1 (6 bases). Trimming removed 0 bases at V and 1 base at J, with 12 bases between. This CDR3 comprises 16 residues. Germline lookup yields CDR1 LGHNA and CDR2 YNFKEQ. CDR3 sequence reads: CASSQDRQGTNTEAFF. The CDR3, as DNA: TGTGCCAGCAGCCAAGACAGGCAGGGGACGAACACTGAAGCTTTCTTT.

The chain combines TRBV7-9 with TRBJ2-7; D might be TRBD2 (7 bases). The V gene's germline CDR1 is SEHNR and CDR2 FQNEAQ (reference sequence). This CDR3 has 13 amino acids. The V gene lost 1 base and the J gene lost 7 bases, with 11 bases spanning the gap. The CDR3 region is CASSLEGGGEQYF. DNA for the CDR3: TGTGCCAGCAGCTTAGAGGGAGGGGGAGAGCAGTACTTC.

The V gene is TRBV19, the J gene TRBJ2-5, with a possible D match to TRBD2 (6 bases). Germline values: CDR1 LNHDA, CDR2 SQIVND (reference sequence). V was cut by 7 bases and J by 3 bases, with 24 bases left in between. This CDR3 has 17 amino acids. CDR3 residues: CASNGGGAEMAKETQYF. Written as DNA, the CDR3 is TGTGCCAGTAATGGGGGAGGAGCGGAGATGGCCAAAGAGACCCAGTACTTC.

The chain links TRBV7-2 to TRBJ1-3, with TRBD1 identical over 8 bases. The CDR3 loop spans 16 amino acids. V lost 5 bases to trimming and J lost 1 base; unmatched junction nucleotides: 7. Germline V gene lookup returns CDR1 SGHTA and CDR2 FQGNSA. CDR3 nucleotide sequence: TGTGCCAGCAGCCGGCCGACAGGGGCATCTGGAAACACCATATATTTT. Amino acids: CASSRPTGASGNTIYF.

J is TRBJ2-3 and V is TRBV9; maybe TRBD2 (5 bases). V dropped 3 bases and J dropped 1 base, with 18 bases sitting between them. The germline CDR1 and CDR2 sequences are SGDLS and YYNGEE. The CDR3 is 17 amino acids. CDR3 protein: CASSAGGFTRGTDTQYF. The DNA of the CDR3 is TGTGCCAGCAGCGCCGGAGGTTTCACTAGAGGCACAGATACGCAGTATTTT. The full variable domain, in which reference TRBV9 and TRBJ2-3 provide the parts outside the CDR3, is DSGVTQTPKHLITATGQRVTLRCSPRSGDLSVYWYQQSLDQGLQFLIQYYNGEERAKGNILERFSAQQFPDLHSELNLSSLELGDSALYFCASSAGGFTRGTDTQYFGPGTRLTVL.

The rearrangement uses TRBV7-2 and TRBJ2-5; a possible D gene is TRBD2 (5 bases). Germline V lookup: CDR1 SGHTA, CDR2 FQGNSA. Trimming cost V 5 bases and J 0 bases, with 19 bases left between them. The CDR3 totals 17 residues. The CDR3 DNA is TGTGCCAGCAGCCCAGATGGGAGCGACTGGTACCAAGAGACCCAGTACTTC. This gives the protein CASSPDGSDWYQETQYF.

This chain connects TRBV14 to TRBJ2-3, with 7 positions matching TRBD1. The CDR3 covers 16 residues. The germline V gene has CDR1 SGHDN and CDR2 FVKESK. V was clipped by 1 base and J by 0 bases; unmatched bases: 4. The CDR3 here is CASSQATGASTDTQYF. CDR3 coding DNA: TGTGCCAGCAGCCAAGCCACAGGGGCGAGCACAGATACGCAGTATTTT. The whole variable domain, filled in from reference TRBV14 and TRBJ2-3, reads EAGVTQFPSHSVIEKGQTVTLRCDPISGHDNLYWYRRVMGKEIKFLLHFVKESKQDESGMPNNRFLAERTGGTYSTLKVQPAELEDSGVYFCASSQATGASTDTQYFGPGTRLTVL.